This T cell receptor (beta chain) came from a study of blood T cells in healthy people across ages. Turning to the study itself: About one barcoded TCR beta cDNA was captured per two T cells. Regarding the study as a whole: With donor CMV status unknown, expanded clonotype changes were possibly confounded.

Comments on this clonotype: The antigen remains undetermined.

Per individual sample, total RNA of at least 5 micrograms was extracted. This CDR3 is 16 amino acids long. Trimming took 6 bases from V and 5 from J; bases not matched to a gene: 12. From germline, CDR1 is MDHEN and CDR2 SYDVKM. With a J-beta primer mix and a sample-barcoded 5' primer, a second PCR ran about 7 to 11 cycles. In TCRdb, the 5' RACE reads were re-called with MiXCR into one record per CDR3 protein. This sample has a few hundred thousand distinct CDR3 sequences, with roughly half found just once. The origin of this receptor is a man aged 60 to 69 in good health. The J gene is TRBJ2-1, the V gene TRBV28, with 8 bases lining up with TRBD1. The sequencing input was blood. As DNA, the CDR3 is TGTGCCAGCAGCCCCAATGGGTACAGGGGGGACAATGAGCAGTTCTTC. It encodes CASSPNGYRGDNEQFF.